The 29 T cell receptor beta chains below come from one sample, sequenced in a study of blood T cell repertoires in COVID-19. Assay used: immunoSEQ multiplex PCR; TCRdb lists only in-frame clones, some missing. The sample lists about 140,000 clones, approximately 89% occurring once. The sample comprised peripheral blood. These TCRs come from a human donor in a cohort sampled during active COVID-19.

V and J are TRBV5-1 and TRBJ2-5; a possible D gene is TRBD2 (6 bases). CDR3 length: 15 residues. Germline CDR1 and CDR2: SGHRS and YFSETQ. V was trimmed by 0 bases and J by 3 bases, leaving 12 bases between them. As DNA, the CDR3 is TGCGCCAGCAGCTTGGGGGGGACTGTAAAAGAGACCCAGTACTTC. It yields the protein CASSLGGTVKETQYF.

J is TRBJ2-1 and V is TRBV4-1, with 9 positions matching TRBD2. Germline trimming cut 4 bases from V and 5 bases from J; bases unmatched to any gene: 15. CDR1 MGHRA and CDR2 YSYEKL come from the germline V gene. This CDR3 is 18 amino acids long. The CDR3 coding sequence is TGCGCCAGCAGCCTAAGGTTCCCCGGGACTAGCTTTGACAATGAGCAGTTCTTC. Translating gives CASSLRFPGTSFDNEQFF.

V and J are TRBV10-1 and TRBJ2-1, with D maybe TRBD2 (6 bases). Germline loops: CDR1 WNHNN, CDR2 SYGVQD (reference sequence). This CDR3 is 13 amino acids long. The V end was cut by 5 bases, the J end by 5 bases, with 10 bases between. CDR3 sequence (DNA): TGCGCCAGCAGTCGGGACTGGAACAATGAGCAGTTCTTC. Protein sequence: CASSRDWNNEQFF.

The chain combines TRBV3-1 (or the pseudogene TRBV3-2) with TRBJ1-2; possible D gene TRBD1, 6 bases. This CDR3 is built from 15 residues. The germline CDR1 and CDR2 sequences are LGHDT and YNNKEL (reference sequence). Deletions cut 3 bases from V and 6 bases from J, with 17 bases between. The CDR3 coding sequence is TGTGCCAGCAGCCAGGGGACACAGGTGAAGGATGGCTACACCTTC. Protein: CASSQGTQVKDGYTF.

The V call is TRBV27, the J call TRBJ2-7, with 7 positions matching TRBD2. Trimming removed 8 bases from V and 3 bases from J; junction bases left unmatched: 7. Germline CDR1 MNHEY, CDR2 SMNVEV (reference sequence). The CDR3 is made up of 13 amino acids. CDR3 amino acids: CASSGGNLYEQYF. In nucleotides, the CDR3 is TGTGCCAGCTCGGGGGGAAATCTCTACGAGCAGTACTTC.

This clone was detected once. The rearrangement joins TRBV5-1 to TRBJ2-7, with 7 positions matching TRBD1. The CDR3 has 13 residues. J was trimmed by 7 bases and V by 4 bases; bases with no gene match: 8. CDR1 is SGHRS, CDR2 YFSETQ, per germline. DNA of the CDR3: TGCGCCAGCAGCCTCCAGGCCAGGGGGGAGCAGTACTTC. As protein: CASSLQARGEQYF. The whole variable domain, remainder taken from reference TRBV5-1 and TRBJ2-7, is KAGVTQTPRYLIKTRGQQVTLSCSPISGHRSVSWYQQTPGQGLQFLFEYFSETQRNKGNFPGRFSGRQFSNSRSEMNVSTLELGDSALYLCASSLQARGEQYFGPGTRLTVT.

In its sample, this clone was seen once. V usage is TRBV11-3 and J usage is TRBJ1-4, with D unclear. The V gene's germline CDR1 is SGHNT and CDR2 YENEEA. The CDR3 sequence is 12 residues long. V lost 8 bases and J lost 10, with 14 bases in between. The DNA of the CDR3 is TGTGCCAGCTATCCCGAACCCAGAAAACTGTTTTTT. It encodes CASYPEPRKLFF.

The chain employs TRBV29-1 and TRBJ1-1; D is ambiguous. V was shortened by 6 bases and J by 6 bases, with 17 bases between the two germline ends. The CDR3 is 13 residues long. Per the germline V gene, CDR1 is SQVTM and CDR2 is ANQGSEA. The DNA for the CDR3 is TGCAGCGTCGACCCGGGTCCGGTCCCTGAAGCTTTCTTT. This codes for CSVDPGPVPEAFF.

V usage is TRBV19 and J usage is TRBJ2-2; TRBD2 matches at 15 bases. Unmatched junction bases numbered 5, after V lost 6 bases and J lost 0 bases. This CDR3 has 18 amino acids. Germline CDR1 is LNHDA and CDR2 is SQIVND (reference sequence). The CDR3 coding sequence is TGTGCCAGTAGGGGACTAGCGGGGGGAAAGCCGAACACCGGGGAGCTGTTTTTT. It is translated as CASRGLAGGKPNTGELFF. The full variable domain, its missing parts supplied by reference TRBV19 and TRBJ2-2, is DGGITQSPKYLFRKEGQNVTLSCEQNLNHDAMYWYRQDPGQGLRLIYYSQIVNDFQKGDIAEGYSVSREKKESFPLTVTSAQKNPTAFYLCASRGLAGGKPNTGELFFGEGSRLTVL.

This clone was observed a handful of times. V usage is TRBV25-1 and J usage is TRBJ1-4, with TRBD1 matching 7 bases. There are 17 residues in the CDR3. Germline CDR1 reads MGHDK; CDR2 reads SYGVNS. With V trimmed by 3 bases and J by 1 base, 8 bases remained unmatched. The CDR3 sequence is CASSEWSYRGTNEKLFF. The CDR3 DNA is TGTGCCAGCAGTGAGTGGAGCTACAGGGGAACTAATGAAAAACTGTTTTTT.

This clone showed up just a few times. V is TRBV19 and J is TRBJ2-2, with 8 bases matching TRBD1. V lost 7 bases, J lost 7 bases, and 11 bases stayed unmatched. This CDR3 has 15 amino acids. The germline V gene has CDR1 LNHDA and CDR2 SQIVND (reference sequence). CDR3 nucleotide sequence: TGTGCCAGTAATCCCTCGGGACAGGACCACGGGGAGCTGTTTTTT. This sequence encodes CASNPSGQDHGELFF.

This rearrangement joins TRBV25-1 to TRBJ2-2; D gene uncertain. The V end lost 4 bases, the J end lost 2 bases, and 5 bases lay between the germline ends. Germline loops: CDR1 MGHDK, CDR2 SYGVNS. The CDR3 covers 13 residues. CDR3 sequence reads: CASSAINTGELFF. Written as DNA, the CDR3 is TGTGCCAGCAGTGCTATTAACACCGGGGAGCTGTTTTTT.

A single count supports this clone. The chain uses TRBV5-6 and TRBJ1-1; weak D call: TRBD1 (6 bases). V lost 4 bases, J lost 1 base, and 14 bases lay in between. The CDR3 totals 15 residues. Germline values: CDR1 SGHDT, CDR2 YYEEEE. The DNA for the CDR3 is TGTGCCAGCAGCCCACAGGGTCGGTGGAACACTGAAGCTTTCTTT. Protein: CASSPQGRWNTEAFF.

There are a few counts of this clone. The chain links TRBV23-1 to TRBJ1-6, with 8 bases aligning to TRBD1. TRBV23-1 is marked as an open reading frame, function uncertain. The CDR3 has 15 residues. Germline trimming cut 2 bases from V and 6 bases from J; bases unmatched to any gene: 3. The CDR3 region has the DNA TGCGCCAGCAGTCAAGGAGGACAGGGTAATTCACCCCTCCACTTT. It translates to CASSQGGQGNSPLHF.

This clone occurred a few times. V gene TRBV19 combines with J gene TRBJ2-5, with 11 bases aligning to TRBD1. The CDR3 is 15 residues long. Germline CDR1 LNHDA, CDR2 SQIVND (reference sequence). The J segment lost 4 bases and the V segment lost 6 bases, leaving 7 bases of the junction unmatched. DNA of the CDR3: TGTGCCAGTAGGGACAGGGGGCCGTTCTCAGAGACCCAGTACTTC. It specifies CASRDRGPFSETQYF.

The chain combines TRBV9 with TRBJ2-3; D is perhaps TRBD2 (7 bases). Germline loops: CDR1 SGDLS, CDR2 YYNGEE. The V end was cut by 4 bases, the J end by 3 bases, with 18 bases between. The CDR3 is 16 residues long. DNA of the CDR3: TGTGCCAGCAGCCTAACGGGGGGCCGAATTACAGATACGCAGTATTTT. Its protein is CASSLTGGRITDTQYF.

J is TRBJ2-7 and V is TRBV20-1, with TRBD1 as a possible D gene (6 bases). The CDR3 length is 12 residues. Germline CDR1 DFQATT, CDR2 SNEGSKA (reference sequence). Trimming shortened V by 3 bases and J by 6 bases, and 12 bases separated the two germline ends. The CDR3 DNA sequence: TGCAGTGCTAGTTGGGGGCGCGTCGAGCAGTACTTC. Its protein product is CSASWGRVEQYF.

Regarding this clone: Other DNA sequences in this sample translate to the same CDR3. The chain has TRBV15 and TRBJ1-5, with D uncertain. CDR1 is LNHNV and CDR2 is YYDKDF in the germline V gene (reference sequence). V was trimmed by 0 bases and J by 2 bases, leaving 8 bases between them. The CDR3 is made up of 15 amino acids. DNA of the CDR3: TGTGCCACCAGCAGAGATCCCGGGGGCAATCAGCCCCAGCATTTT. Residues: CATSRDPGGNQPQHF.

The chain links TRBV7-9 to TRBJ1-4; 9 bases match TRBD1. The CDR3 runs 14 residues. Germline assignment: CDR1 SEHNR and CDR2 FQNEAQ (reference sequence). V dropped 5 bases and J dropped 5; count of bases not matched to a gene: 3. The CDR3 is CASSPGTGNEKLFF. DNA for the CDR3: TGTGCCAGCAGCCCCGGGACAGGGAATGAAAAACTGTTTTTT.

DNA for the CDR3: TGTGCCAGCAGTTTATTTGCGGGGCGTCAGTATTTT. This translates into CASSLFAGRQYF. This sequence joins TRBV27 and TRBJ2-3; possibly TRBD2 for D (6 bases). Germline V CDR1 and CDR2: MNHEY, SMNVEV (reference sequence). V dropped 1 base and J dropped 12 bases, with 11 bases sitting between them. CDR3 length equals 12 residues.

This chain connects TRBV3-1 (or the pseudogene TRBV3-2) to TRBJ1-5, with D possibly matching TRBD1 (6 bases). The CDR3 is 14 amino acids. The V and J ends lost 1 base and 7 bases respectively, with 11 bases between them. Per germline, CDR1 LGHDT and CDR2 YNNKEL (reference sequence). DNA of the CDR3: TGTGCCAGCAGCCAAGCAGGGGTCCACCAGCCCCAGCATTTT. Translating gives CASSQAGVHQPQHF.

This chain uses TRBV5-1 with TRBJ2-5; D might be TRBD2 (5 bases). The V end was cut by 2 bases, the J end by 4 bases, with 6 bases between. The CDR3 covers 12 residues. Germline V gives CDR1 SGHRS, CDR2 YFSETQ. CDR3 protein: CASSFSAETQYF. In DNA, the CDR3 is TGCGCCAGCAGCTTTAGCGCAGAGACCCAGTACTTC.

This chain links TRBV12-5 with TRBJ1-2; 9 bases match TRBD1. J gave up 5 bases and V 7 bases, and 8 bases lay outside the gene matches. The CDR3 totals 14 residues. Germline CDR1 reads LGHNT; CDR2 reads FRNRAP. The DNA for the CDR3 is TGTGCTAGTGCCAGTACAGGGGGCGGGTATGGCTACACCTTC. Protein sequence: CASASTGGGYGYTF.

This sequence joins TRBV5-1 and TRBJ1-2, with 10 bases fitting TRBD1. V gave up 4 bases and J gave up 4 bases; unmatched junction bases: 4. This CDR3 has 14 amino acids. Germline loops: CDR1 SGHRS, CDR2 YFSETQ. CDR3 bases: TGCGCCAGCAGCGGGACAGGGGTCGGCTATGGCTACACCTTC. The encoded protein is CASSGTGVGYGYTF. Drawing the rest from reference TRBV5-1 and TRBJ1-2, the complete variable domain is KAGVTQTPRYLIKTRGQQVTLSCSPISGHRSVSWYQQTPGQGLQFLFEYFSETQRNKGNFPGRFSGRQFSNSRSEMNVSTLELGDSALYLCASSGTGVGYGYTFGSGTRLTVV.

The genes are TRBV9 and TRBJ2-7, with 8 bases identical to TRBD2. The germline gives CDR1 SGDLS, CDR2 YYNGEE. The CDR3 has 14 residues. J gave up 5 bases and V 0 bases, and 4 bases lay outside the gene matches. The CDR3 DNA follows: TGTGCCAGCAGCGTAGGGGCGGGGGGCGACGAGCAGTACTTC. Translating it yields CASSVGAGGDEQYF.

The chain employs TRBV5-1 and TRBJ2-4, with 13 bases aligning to TRBD2. The CDR3 runs 16 residues. With V trimmed by 4 bases and J by 9 bases, 10 bases remained unmatched. CDR1 is SGHRS, CDR2 YFSETQ, per germline. Here the CDR3 DNA reads TGCGCCAGCAGCCGGGGACTAGCGGGATTAGCCGGCATTCAGTACTTC. It codes for CASSRGLAGLAGIQYF.

The V and J genes are TRBV10-2 and TRBJ2-5; possibly TRBD1 for D (5 bases). Trimming removed 4 bases at V and 1 base at J, with 13 bases between. Germline V gene data show CDR1 as WSHSY and CDR2 as SAAADI. The CDR3 length is 15 residues. Here the CDR3 DNA reads TGCGCCAGCAGTGTTAACAGGCAAGTCCAAGAGACCCAGTACTTC. Amino acids: CASSVNRQVQETQYF.

The V gene is TRBV19, the J gene TRBJ2-5, with 7 positions matching TRBD2. The CDR3 has 14 amino acids. V lost 5 bases, J lost 1 base, and 4 bases stayed unmatched. Germline CDR1 LNHDA, CDR2 SQIVND (reference sequence). The CDR3 nucleotides are TGTGCCAGTAGTGACGGGGGGTCCCAAGAGACCCAGTACTTC. Translation gives CASSDGGSQETQYF.

J is TRBJ2-2 and V is TRBV7-6, with 7 nucleotides matching TRBD1. The CDR3 length is 14 residues. Per germline, CDR1 SGHVS and CDR2 FNYEAQ. Germline trimming cut 5 bases from V and 8 bases from J; bases unmatched to any gene: 8. This CDR3 is CASSLQGGRGELFF. The DNA for the CDR3 is TGTGCCAGCAGCCTCCAAGGGGGCAGGGGGGAGCTGTTTTTT.